This T cell receptor (beta chain) was sequenced for a study of cytomegalovirus exposure and HLA in healthy donors. Across the whole study: Of the donors genotyped, several hundred in all, about 82% fell in the Caucasian-associated ancestry cluster.

Points from the study as a whole: Productive rates of about 90% or about 30% were seen for most TCR beta V segments in an earlier analysis.

The primer mix had 60 Vbeta and 13 Jbeta primers. Profiled with immunoSEQ multiplex PCR; TCRdb holds only in-frame clones, not every one. The sample records fewer than 110,000 clones, roughly 80% being singletons. This clone turned up a few times. Its antigen is unidentified. CDR3 length: 15 residues. Trimming removed 0 bases from V and 3 bases from J, with 11 bases in between. Germline assignment: CDR1 MNHNS and CDR2 SASEGT. The rearrangement uses TRBV6-1 and TRBJ1-2; D is possibly TRBD1 (6 bases). Input material: PBMCs. The TCR was taken from a man aged 30 to 45 in good health and CMV-seronegative. Written as DNA, the CDR3 is TGTGCCAGCAGTGAAGCGGCAGGGACATACTATGGCTACACCTTC. It translates to CASSEAAGTYYGYTF.